The 22 T cell receptor beta chains below all came from one sample that was sequenced in a study of Graves' ophthalmopathy and Graves' hyperthyroidism. The authors amplified TCR beta CDR3 regions from RNA transcripts. A first-round RT-PCR used HTBI primers, followed by a second-round multiplex PCR. MiXCR was run by TCRdb on the multiplex PCR reads, yielding one entry per CDR3 protein. This sample has about 740,000 distinct CDR3 sequences, with approximately 40% found just once. Sequencing input: peripheral blood. The source of these receptors is an adult man with Graves' ophthalmopathy.

This clonotype showed up many times. The chain joins TRBV20-1 to TRBJ1-2; 7 nucleotides agree with TRBD1. The germline CDR1 and CDR2 sequences are DFQATT and SNEGSKA (reference sequence). The CDR3 consists of 13 residues. Trimming at V came to 3 bases and at J to 9 bases, leaving 10 bases not matched to a gene. CDR3 sequence reads: CSARPYRGLRYTF. The CDR3 DNA sequence: TGCAGTGCTAGGCCCTACAGGGGTTTGCGCTACACCTTC.

The chain carries TRBV28 and TRBJ1-5, with TRBD1 matching 7 bases. This CDR3 contains 15 residues. The V gene end was trimmed by 6 bases and the J gene end by 0 bases; junction bases not matched to a gene: 5. Germline V gives CDR1 MDHEN, CDR2 SYDVKM. This CDR3 reads CASSSGQVSNQPQHF. CDR3 bases: TGTGCCAGCAGCTCAGGACAGGTTAGCAATCAGCCCCAGCATTTT.

Worth noting for this clonotype: One end of the junction is discordant with germline, which a read error may explain. V gene TRBV7-9 combines with J gene TRBJ2-7; TRBD1 agrees at 7 bases. The germline CDR1 and CDR2 sequences are SEHNR and FQNEAQ (reference sequence). The CDR3 runs to 14 residues. The DNA of the CDR3 is TGCGCCAGCAGTAAAGGACAGGCGAAGTACGAGCAGTACTTC. This sequence encodes CASSKGQAKYEQYF.

This clonotype appeared many times. The rearrangement links TRBV5-1 to TRBJ1-6; the match to TRBD1 covers 7 bases. From germline, CDR1 is SGHRS and CDR2 YFSETQ. The CDR3 is 14 residues long. Trimming at V came to 3 bases and at J to 10 bases, leaving 7 bases not matched to a gene. CDR3 nucleotide sequence: TGCGCCAGCAGCTGGGGACAGACGGACTCACCCCTCCACTTT. This translates into CASSWGQTDSPLHF.

This clonotype was seen at least ten times. J is TRBJ1-2 and V is TRBV2, with unresolved D. V was trimmed by 6 bases and J by 8 bases, leaving 16 bases between them. Germline CDR1 SNHLY, CDR2 FYNNEI. The CDR3 length is 13 residues. CDR3 region: CASSFGPDRGYTF. CDR3 in DNA: TGTGCCAGCAGCTTCGGTCCCGATAGAGGCTACACCTTC. The whole variable domain, remainder taken from reference TRBV2 and TRBJ1-2, is EPEVTQTPSHQVTQMGQEVILRCVPISNHLYFYWYRQILGQKVEFLVSFYNNEISEKSEIFDDQFSVERPDGSNFTLKIRSTKLEDSAMYFCASSFGPDRGYTFGSGTRLTVV.

J is TRBJ1-1 and V is TRBV30; possibly TRBD1 for D (6 bases). CDR1 and CDR2 (germline): GTSNPN, SVGIG (reference sequence). The CDR3 loop spans 15 amino acids. Between the trimmed V and J ends, which lost 0 bases and 5 bases, there was a span of 16 bases. CDR3 sequence: CAWSVLGGQVTEAFF. As DNA, the CDR3 is TGTGCCTGGAGTGTACTTGGGGGGCAGGTGACTGAAGCTTTCTTT.

The V and J genes are TRBV7-2 and TRBJ1-4; TRBD1 is a possible D gene (6 bases). The length of the CDR3 is 16 residues. Per the germline V gene, CDR1 is SGHTA and CDR2 is FQGNSA. V lost 5 bases, J lost 2 bases, and 15 bases lay in between. The CDR3 DNA follows: TGTGCCAGCAGCCTCGGGACAAGGGGGACTAATGAAAAACTGTTTTTT. This sequence encodes CASSLGTRGTNEKLFF.

The chain has TRBV20-1 and TRBJ1-5; 7 nucleotides align to TRBD1. CDR3 length: 14 residues. Germline trimming cut 2 bases from V and 3 bases from J; bases unmatched to any gene: 4. Germline assignment: CDR1 DFQATT and CDR2 SNEGSKA (reference sequence). CDR3 amino acids: CSARPGQDNQPQHF. For the CDR3, the DNA is TGCAGTGCTAGACCAGGACAGGACAATCAGCCCCAGCATTTT.

This clonotype turned up a few times. One junction end disagrees with the germline gene, perhaps due to a read error. This chain joins TRBV24-1 and TRBJ1-5; unclear D gene. CDR1 and CDR2 (germline): KGHDR, SFDVKD. The CDR3 totals 12 residues. CDR3 bases: TGTGCCAGCAGTTTTGAGGCTCAGCCCCAGCATTTT. It translates to CASSFEAQPQHF.

With respect to this clonotype: At one of its ends the junction is not consistent with the germline gene, which may arise from a read error. The chain combines TRBV9 with TRBJ1-5, with D possibly being TRBD1 (5 bases). From germline, CDR1 is SGDLS and CDR2 YYNGEE. The CDR3 totals 13 residues. CDR3: CAGSPAGDQPQHF. The CDR3 bases are TGTGCCGGCAGCCCCGCCGGGGACCAGCCCCAGCATTTT.

This sequence joins TRBV12-3 or TRBV12-4 and TRBJ2-2; TRBD1 might be the D (6 bases). V lost 5 bases and J 4 bases, leaving 17 bases between the germline ends. This CDR3 comprises 16 residues. The CDR3 protein is CASSPQGSKGTGELFF. The CDR3 coding sequence is TGTGCCAGCAGTCCTCAGGGGAGTAAGGGCACCGGGGAGCTGTTTTTT.

The V and J genes are TRBV9 and TRBJ2-3; D is undetermined. V lost 2 bases to trimming and J lost 3 bases, with 7 bases between them. The germline V gene encodes CDR1 SGDLS and CDR2 YYNGEE. The CDR3 consists of 13 residues. CDR3 sequence (DNA): TGTGCCAGCAGCGTTTTGGAAACAGATACGCAGTATTTT. This translates into CASSVLETDTQYF.

A single count supports this clonotype. The chain links TRBV7-9 to TRBJ1-5; D unresolved. Trimming took 3 bases from V and 3 from J, leaving 9 bases between them. Germline assignment: CDR1 SEHNR and CDR2 FQNEAQ (reference sequence). This CDR3 comprises 14 residues. The CDR3 spells CASSFMYSNQPQHF. CDR3 bases: TGTGCCAGCAGCTTTATGTACTCCAATCAGCCCCAGCATTTT. Drawing the rest from reference TRBV7-9 and TRBJ1-5, the complete variable domain is DTGVSQNPRHKITKRGQNVTFRCDPISEHNRLYWYRQTLGQGPEFLTYFQNEAQLEKSRLLSDRFSAERPKGSFSTLEIQRTEQGDSAMYLCASSFMYSNQPQHFGDGTRLSIL.

In this sample, this clonotype turned up many times. The DNA for the CDR3 is TGTGCCACATCCGGACAGGGTATCTATCAGCCCCAGCATTTT. Translation: CATSGQGIYQPQHF. V gene TRBV24-1 combines with J gene TRBJ1-5; 8 bases map to TRBD1. V lost 10 bases, J lost 5 bases, and 9 bases stayed unmatched. This CDR3 has 14 amino acids. Germline CDR1 is KGHDR and CDR2 is SFDVKD.

The rearrangement uses TRBV20-1 and TRBJ2-5; no clear D. With 2 bases removed from V and 6 bases from J, the gap between germline ends came to 7 bases. This CDR3 has 11 amino acids. Germline V lookup: CDR1 DFQATT, CDR2 SNEGSKA (reference sequence). CDR3 DNA sequence: TGCAGTGCTAGACGGCAAAAGACCCAGTACTTC. It codes for CSARRQKTQYF.

As for this clonotype: This could be a read error, since a much larger clone is one nucleotide away. J is TRBJ1-2 and V is TRBV2; D unclear. Germline V gene data show CDR1 as SNHLY and CDR2 as FYNNEI. V was trimmed by 6 bases and J by 4 bases, leaving 12 bases between them. This CDR3 comprises 13 residues. The CDR3 sequence is CASSTIGSYGYTF. DNA for the CDR3: TGTGCCAGCAGCACCATCGGGAGCTATGGCTACACCTTC.

The chain couples TRBV10-3 to TRBJ1-2; D is perhaps TRBD1 (6 bases). Germline V gives CDR1 ENHRY, CDR2 SYGVKD. This CDR3 is 13 amino acids long. V gave up 4 bases and J gave up 8 bases, with 14 bases separating them. This chain's CDR3 is CAISVSGDSGYTF. The CDR3 DNA follows: TGTGCCATCAGTGTATCAGGGGATAGCGGCTACACCTTC.

The V gene is TRBV9, the J gene TRBJ1-2; TRBD1 matches at 8 bases. Losses at the gene ends were 2 bases for V and 4 bases for J; bases not matched to a gene: 7. The CDR3 consists of 15 residues. Germline values: CDR1 SGDLS, CDR2 YYNGEE. The CDR3: CASSVEDDRGYGYTF. The CDR3 nucleotides are TGTGCCAGCAGCGTTGAGGACGACAGGGGCTATGGCTACACCTTC.

This clonotype was recorded at least ten times. The rearrangement uses TRBV29-1 and TRBJ2-5; 7 bases are a match to TRBD1. The CDR3 is 12 residues long. CDR1 is SQVTM and CDR2 is ANQGSEA in the germline V gene. Trimming at V came to 6 bases and at J to 4 bases, leaving 5 bases not matched to a gene. The CDR3 sequence: CSVVRDRETQYF. The DNA of the CDR3 is TGCAGCGTGGTCCGGGACAGAGAGACCCAGTACTTC.

This clonotype was observed at least ten times. In DNA, the CDR3 is TGTGCCAGTAGGACACAGGGGATCAACACTGAAGCTTTCTTT. This codes for CASRTQGINTEAFF. The V and J genes are TRBV19 and TRBJ1-1; 7 bases match TRBD1. This CDR3 contains 14 residues. Per germline, CDR1 LNHDA and CDR2 SQIVND (reference sequence). Trimming removed 6 bases from V and 2 bases from J; junction bases left unmatched: 6.

V gene TRBV25-1 combines with J gene TRBJ2-7, with TRBD1 identical over 10 bases. Looked up from germline, CDR1 is MGHDK and CDR2 is SYGVNS. The trim removed 3 bases at V and 1 base at J, leaving 6 bases unmatched. The CDR3 has 16 amino acids. For the CDR3, the DNA is TGTGCCAGCAGTGAGACCCCGGGACAGGGGTCCTACGAGCAGTACTTC. The encoded protein is CASSETPGQGSYEQYF.

This chain links TRBV24-1 with TRBJ2-7; unclear D gene. The CDR3 spans 14 residues. Germline CDR1 reads KGHDR; CDR2 reads SFDVKD. Trimming stripped 4 bases from V and 4 bases from J, with 13 bases between. CDR3 amino acids: CATSDQTRPYEQYF. CDR3 nucleotides: TGTGCCACCAGTGACCAAACGCGCCCGTACGAGCAGTACTTC.